This T cell receptor beta chain was obtained from a study of control samples from healthy donors and cancer patients. The CDR3 contains 14 residues. Trimming took off 0 bases at V and 2 bases at J, with 5 bases between the two ends. Germline V gives CDR1 SGHRS, CDR2 YFSETQ. The protocol was immunoSEQ multiplex PCR, while the TCRdb copy is restricted to in-frame clones and leaves out a portion. The sample lists 100,000 to 150,000 clones; over 85% were seen once. Sequencing input: blood. The clonotype comes from a man between 25 and 39 years old in good health. The rearrangement links TRBV5-1 to TRBJ2-2; D unclear. CDR3 amino acids: CASSLVFNTGELFF. The CDR3 DNA sequence: TGCGCCAGCAGCTTGGTCTTTAACACCGGGGAGCTGTTTTTT. The full variable domain, completed using reference TRBV5-1 and TRBJ2-2, is KAGVTQTPRYLIKTRGQQVTLSCSPISGHRSVSWYQQTPGQGLQFLFEYFSETQRNKGNFPGRFSGRQFSNSRSEMNVSTLELGDSALYLCASSLVFNTGELFFGEGSRLTVL.